This T cell receptor (beta chain) was sequenced during a study of blood T cells in healthy people across ages. Primers used in a second PCR of roughly 6 to 12 cycles were a sample-barcoded 5' primer and a J-beta primer mix. TCRdb used MiXCR to reprocess the 5' RACE reads, holding one entry per CDR3 protein. The sample lists about 970,000 distinct CDR3 sequences, just over 50% seen once, with about 22% in the top ten. From germline, CDR1 is SGDLS and CDR2 YYNGEE. The CDR3 extends over 14 amino acids. V dropped 4 bases and J dropped 3; count of bases not matched to a gene: 7. This clonotype was seen a few times.

This clonotype was sampled from a woman in her fifties or sixties in good health. This sequence joins TRBV9 and TRBJ2-7, with 7 bases that match TRBD1. The sequenced material came from blood. Written as DNA, the CDR3 is TGTGCCAGCAGCTTCACCCAGGGGGACTACGAGCAGTACTTC. It yields the protein CASSFTQGDYEQYF.